This TCR beta chain was captured in a study of Ad26.COV2.S vaccination and SARS-CoV-2 variants. As for treatment: around 19 received Ad26.COV2.S at low or high dose, single or two shots; 5 received placebo; per-sample allocation not given. Collection of the samples took place on day 63 after the first injection of vaccine or placebo. This clone was recorded only once. Assay: immunoSEQ multiplex PCR; the TCRdb copy retains only in-frame clones and omits some. Altogether some 350,000 clones are present, around 90% being singletons, with the ten largest covering 4.5% to 7%. This CDR3 contains 14 residues. Per the germline V gene, CDR1 is SGHTA and CDR2 is FQGNSA. V dropped 4 bases and J dropped 6; count of bases not matched to a gene: 9.

The source material was peripheral blood, sampled in a trial of Ad26.COV2.S vaccine versus placebo. This receptor was obtained from a person aged 18 to 65 who received the Ad26.COV2.S COVID-19 vaccine or a placebo. This chain joins TRBV7-2 and TRBJ2-7; 7 nucleotides line up with TRBD1. DNA of the CDR3: TGTGCCAGCAGCTCCCGACAGGGCGCGCTCGAGCAGTACTTC. Protein: CASSSRQGALEQYF.